Sequencing of this TCR beta chain was carried out in a study of blood T cell repertoires in COVID-19. Study context: The United States, Italy and Spain were the sources of the acute and convalescent COVID-19 samples. T cells, B-cell-depleted T cells, or PBMCs provided the cDNA or gDNA that served as material.

This CDR3 spans 18 amino acids. Per germline, CDR1 SGHTA and CDR2 FQGNSA. Losses at the gene ends were 4 bases for V and 4 bases for J; bases not matched to a gene: 15. Original methodology: The authors estimated nucleated cell counts from reference gene primer amplification. Produced via immunoSEQ multiplex PCR; TCRdb's table is partial and in-frame only. V and J calls and clone size are those listed in that table; D and trimming were worked out from the DNA. The sample consists of 95,000 to 150,000 clones, around 90% of them appearing once. This clone was recorded a few times. Enrolled during active infection, Seattle patients were then followed longitudinally.

Sequenced material: peripheral blood. The rearrangement uses TRBV7-2 and TRBJ2-7; 11 bases map to TRBD2. The source of this sequence is a woman aged 60 to 75 with COVID-19, enrolled during active disease. The CDR3 DNA sequence: TGTGCCAGCAGCTACGCCCTAGCGGGGGGAGGGAGTCGTTACGAGCAGTACTTC. Translating gives CASSYALAGGGSRYEQYF.